These T cell receptor beta chains were read from a single sample in a study of regulatory dendritic cells for organ transplantation. The method was immunoSEQ multiplex PCR; TCRdb's version includes in-frame clones alone and lacks a portion of them. The table has 8,500 to 13,000 clones, around 65% seen once. The sample taken for sequencing was memory CD8+ T cells from blood. These receptors were taken from a human donor in good health. CDR3s include the opening cysteine and the closing phenylalanine or tryptophan. D genes are given only for firm matches. Not every row has a clone size; where given, it reads once, few, many or a size class.

d_gene: NA
v_gene: TRBV28
j_gene: TRBJ1-2
abundance: NA
CDR3nt: TGTGCCAGCAGTTTATTTCGAATGGGGGATGGCTACACCTTC
CDR3aa: CASSLFRMGDGYTF

d_gene: NA
v_gene: TRBV7-9
j_gene: TRBJ2-7
abundance: NA
CDR3nt: TGTGCCAGCAGCTCCTACACCACCTACGAGCAGTACTTC
CDR3aa: CASSSYTTYEQYF

d_gene: TRBD2
v_gene: TRBV4-3
j_gene: TRBJ2-1
abundance: NA
CDR3nt: TGCGCCAGCAGCCAAAGGGCGTTGAGCGGGGGGGAGCAGTTCTTC
CDR3aa: CASSQRALSGGEQFF

d_gene: NA
v_gene: TRBV6-4
j_gene: TRBJ2-2
abundance: NA
CDR3nt: TGTGCCAGCAGACAGGGCGAGACCGGGGAGCTGTTTTTT
CDR3aa: CASRQGETGELFF

d_gene: NA
v_gene: TRBV29-1
j_gene: TRBJ2-1
abundance: NA
CDR3nt: TGCAGCGTTTTTGAGGGGGACTACAATGAGCAGTTCTTC
CDR3aa: CSVFEGDYNEQFF

d_gene: TRBD1
v_gene: TRBV6-1
j_gene: TRBJ1-1
abundance: few
CDR3nt: TGTGCCAGCAGTGAAGCAGCCGGACAGGGGGGCACTGAAGCTTTCTTT
CDR3aa: CASSEAAGQGGTEAFF

d_gene: NA
v_gene: TRBV7-9
j_gene: TRBJ2-7
abundance: few
CDR3nt: TGTGCCAGCAGCTTAGCGGTCGGGAGTGGTTACGAGCAGTACTTC
CDR3aa: CASSLAVGSGYEQYF

d_gene: NA
v_gene: TRBV9
j_gene: TRBJ2-7
abundance: NA
CDR3nt: TGTGCCAGCAGCGCCGGACCCGGCTACGAGCAGTACTTC
CDR3aa: CASSAGPGYEQYF

d_gene: TRBD1
v_gene: TRBV7-9
j_gene: TRBJ1-2
abundance: NA
CDR3nt: TGTGCCAGCTGGGGGACAGGTCTTTCGAACTATGGCTACACCTTC
CDR3aa: CASWGTGLSNYGYTF

d_gene: TRBD1
v_gene: TRBV28
j_gene: TRBJ1-2
abundance: NA
CDR3nt: TGTGCCAGCAGTCCAACGGACAGGGCTCGGCAAAATGGCTACACCTTC
CDR3aa: CASSPTDRARQNGYTF

d_gene: NA
v_gene: TRBV2
j_gene: TRBJ2-2
abundance: NA
CDR3nt: TGTGCCAGCAGTGCGGGGTATGCGGAGCTGTTTTTT
CDR3aa: CASSAGYAELFF

d_gene: TRBD1
v_gene: TRBV7-9
j_gene: TRBJ1-1
abundance: NA
CDR3nt: TGTGCCAGCAGCTTAGACGTTTCAGGGGGTGAAGCTTTCTTT
CDR3aa: CASSLDVSGGEAFF

d_gene: NA
v_gene: TRBV7-9
j_gene: TRBJ1-3
abundance: NA
CDR3nt: TGTGCCAGCCAAGGGCTCGGCTCTGGAAACACCATATATTTT
CDR3aa: CASQGLGSGNTIYF

d_gene: NA
v_gene: TRBV7-9
j_gene: TRBJ2-7
abundance: NA
CDR3nt: TGTGCCAGCAGCTTAGAGACCTACGAGCAGTACTTC
CDR3aa: CASSLETYEQYF

d_gene: NA
v_gene: TRBV4-3
j_gene: TRBJ2-7
abundance: NA
CDR3nt: TGCGCCAGCAGCCAGCAGCCCGACGGACCCTACGAGCAGTACTTC
CDR3aa: CASSQQPDGPYEQYF

d_gene: NA
v_gene: TRBV5-4
j_gene: TRBJ1-1
abundance: NA
CDR3nt: TGTGCCAGCAGCTCCGAAGGTGGAACACCGGGAACTTTCTTT
CDR3aa: CASSSEGGTPGTFF

d_gene: NA
v_gene: TRBV4-1
j_gene: TRBJ1-6
abundance: few
CDR3nt: TGCGCCAGCAGCCAATACTCCGACGGTAACCTGTATTCACCCCTCCACTTT
CDR3aa: CASSQYSDGNLYSPLHF

d_gene: NA
v_gene: TRBV21-1
j_gene: TRBJ1-1
abundance: few
CDR3nt: NA
CDR3aa: CASSWLWAVGTEAFF

d_gene: NA
v_gene: TRBV7-9
j_gene: TRBJ2-7
abundance: NA
CDR3nt: TGTGCCAGCAGCTGGGAGAGCTCCTACGAGCAGTACTTC
CDR3aa: CASSWESSYEQYF

d_gene: NA
v_gene: TRBV27
j_gene: TRBJ1-5
abundance: NA
CDR3nt: TGTGCCAGCAGTTTTAGCCCTGACGGTGATCAGCCCCAGCATTTT
CDR3aa: CASSFSPDGDQPQHF

d_gene: TRBD2
v_gene: TRBV7-6
j_gene: TRBJ2-2
abundance: NA
CDR3nt: TGTGCCAGCAGCTCTAGCGGGGGGACCGGGGAGCTGTTTTTT
CDR3aa: CASSSSGGTGELFF

d_gene: TRBD1
v_gene: TRBV7-9
j_gene: TRBJ1-1
abundance: NA
CDR3nt: TGTGCCAGCAGCCTAACAGGGGGCCGTACTGAAGCTTTCTTT
CDR3aa: CASSLTGGRTEAFF

d_gene: TRBD2
v_gene: TRBV10-3
j_gene: TRBJ2-3
abundance: NA
CDR3nt: TGTGCCATCAGTGAGAGCGGGGGCGCAGATACGCAGTATTTT
CDR3aa: CAISESGGADTQYF

d_gene: NA
v_gene: TRBV4-1
j_gene: TRBJ2-5
abundance: NA
CDR3nt: TGCGCCAGCAGCCAAGAAGGGTTCGGGGAGACCCAGTACTTC
CDR3aa: CASSQEGFGETQYF